This record covers a single T cell receptor (beta chain). The sample is drawn from a study of blood T cell repertoires in COVID-19. At the level of the study: Samples taken during acute and convalescent COVID-19 were collected in the United States, Italy and Spain.

Germline values: CDR1 DFQATT, CDR2 SNEGSKA (reference sequence). The CDR3 has 13 amino acids. Trimming cost V 3 bases and J 3 bases; bases outside gene matches: 1. Authors' methods: Estimates of nucleated cell counts were drawn from the amplification of reference gene primers. The table came from immunoSEQ multiplex PCR; TCRdb's copy has only in-frame clones and leaves some out. V and J calls and clone size come straight from that table; D and trimming were deduced from the DNA. The sample includes about 64,000 clones, around 83% seen only once; the top ten take roughly 12%. Material: peripheral blood. The receptor was derived from a human donor in a cohort sampled during active COVID-19. This chain uses TRBV20-1 with TRBJ2-2, with TRBD2 matching over 7 bases. The chain's CDR3 is CSASAGDTGELFF. The DNA for the CDR3 is TGCAGTGCTAGTGCGGGGGACACCGGGGAGCTGTTTTTT.